Reported below is one TCR beta chain. The data stem from a study of blood T cell repertoires in COVID-19. Across the whole study: Researchers got acute and convalescent COVID-19 samples from the United States, Italy and Spain. The analysed material was cDNA or gDNA that came from T cells, B-cell-depleted T cells, or PBMCs.

Trimming cost V 5 bases and J 5 bases; bases outside gene matches: 3. Germline V lookup: CDR1 SSHAT, CDR2 FNYEAQ (reference sequence). The CDR3 runs to 13 residues. In the original analysis: Scientists estimated how many nucleated cells there were by amplifying reference gene primers. TCRdb's copy holds only in-frame clones and misses some; the assay was immunoSEQ multiplex PCR. That table is the source of V, J and clone size, and D and trimming were worked out from the DNA. The data show about 68,000 clones, with about 82% seen just once and roughly 24% held by the top ten. The chain employs TRBV7-7 and TRBJ2-1; 7 positions match TRBD2. Sequencing was performed on peripheral blood. The sequence came from a man aged 50-59 years with acute or convalescent COVID-19. CDR3 protein: CASSRGLNNEQFF. The CDR3 coding sequence is TGTGCCAGCAGCAGGGGACTAAACAATGAGCAGTTCTTC.